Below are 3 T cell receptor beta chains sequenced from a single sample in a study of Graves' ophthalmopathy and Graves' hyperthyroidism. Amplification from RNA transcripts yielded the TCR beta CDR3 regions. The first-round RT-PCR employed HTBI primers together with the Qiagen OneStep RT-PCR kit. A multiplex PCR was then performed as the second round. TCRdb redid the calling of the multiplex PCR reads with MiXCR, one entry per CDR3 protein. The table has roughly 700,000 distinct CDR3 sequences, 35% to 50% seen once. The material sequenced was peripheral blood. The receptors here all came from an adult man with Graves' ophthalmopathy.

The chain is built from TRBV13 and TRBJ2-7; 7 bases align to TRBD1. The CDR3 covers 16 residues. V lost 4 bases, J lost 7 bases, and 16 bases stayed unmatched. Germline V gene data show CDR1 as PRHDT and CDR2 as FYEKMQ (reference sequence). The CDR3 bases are TGTGCCAGCAGCTCAGCTTACGACAGGGCCCTGGGGGAGCAGTACTTC. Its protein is CASSSAYDRALGEQYF.

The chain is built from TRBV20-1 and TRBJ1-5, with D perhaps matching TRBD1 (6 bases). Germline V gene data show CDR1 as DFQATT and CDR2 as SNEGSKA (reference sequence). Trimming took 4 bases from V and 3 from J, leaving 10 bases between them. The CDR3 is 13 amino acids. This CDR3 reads CSAKDSTNQPQHF. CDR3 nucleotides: TGCAGTGCTAAGGACAGTACCAATCAGCCCCAGCATTTT.

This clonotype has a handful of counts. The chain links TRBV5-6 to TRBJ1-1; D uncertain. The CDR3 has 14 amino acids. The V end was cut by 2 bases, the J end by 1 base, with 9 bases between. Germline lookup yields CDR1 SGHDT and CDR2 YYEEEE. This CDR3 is CASSFPGGNTEAFF. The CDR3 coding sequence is TGTGCCAGCAGCTTCCCCGGAGGGAACACTGAAGCTTTCTTT.